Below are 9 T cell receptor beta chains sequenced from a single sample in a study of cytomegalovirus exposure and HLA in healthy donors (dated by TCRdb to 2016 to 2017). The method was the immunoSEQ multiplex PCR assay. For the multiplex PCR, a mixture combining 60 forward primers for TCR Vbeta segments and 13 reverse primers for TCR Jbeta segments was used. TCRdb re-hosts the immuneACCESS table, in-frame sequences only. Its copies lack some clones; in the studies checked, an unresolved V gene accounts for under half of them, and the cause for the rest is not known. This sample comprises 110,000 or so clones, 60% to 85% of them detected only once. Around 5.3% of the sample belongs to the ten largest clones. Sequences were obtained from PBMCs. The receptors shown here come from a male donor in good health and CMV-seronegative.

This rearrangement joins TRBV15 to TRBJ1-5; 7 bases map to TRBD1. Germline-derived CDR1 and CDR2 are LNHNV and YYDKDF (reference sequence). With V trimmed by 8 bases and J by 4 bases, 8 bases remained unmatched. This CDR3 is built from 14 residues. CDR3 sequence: CATGADRANQPQHF. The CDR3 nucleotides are TGTGCCACCGGAGCCGACAGGGCTAATCAGCCCCAGCATTTT.

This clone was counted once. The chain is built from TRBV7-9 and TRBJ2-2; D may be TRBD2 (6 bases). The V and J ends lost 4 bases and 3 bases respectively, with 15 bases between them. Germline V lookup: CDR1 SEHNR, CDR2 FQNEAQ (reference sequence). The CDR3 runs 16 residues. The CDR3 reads CASSSQSGLHTGELFF. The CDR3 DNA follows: TGTGCCAGCAGCTCTCAATCGGGACTCCACACCGGGGAGCTGTTTTTT.

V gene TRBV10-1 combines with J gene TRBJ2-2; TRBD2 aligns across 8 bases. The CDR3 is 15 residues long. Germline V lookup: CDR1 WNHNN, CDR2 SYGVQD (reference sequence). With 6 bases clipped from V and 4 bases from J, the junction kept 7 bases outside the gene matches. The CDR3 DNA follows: TGCGCCAGCAGAGCGGGGACTAGTTCCACCGGGGAGCTGTTTTTT. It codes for CASRAGTSSTGELFF.

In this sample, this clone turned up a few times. In nucleotides, the CDR3 is TGTGCCAGCAGGGAGACTGCAGATACGCAGTATTTT. Its protein is CASRETADTQYF. The chain employs TRBV2 and TRBJ2-3; unclear D gene. Trimming took 6 bases from V and 4 from J, leaving 8 bases between them. The V gene's germline CDR1 is SNHLY and CDR2 FYNNEI. This CDR3 contains 12 residues.

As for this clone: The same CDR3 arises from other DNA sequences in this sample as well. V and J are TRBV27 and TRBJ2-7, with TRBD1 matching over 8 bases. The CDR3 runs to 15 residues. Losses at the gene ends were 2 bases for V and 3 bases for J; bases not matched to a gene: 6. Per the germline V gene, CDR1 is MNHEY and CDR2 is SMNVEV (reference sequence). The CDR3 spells CASSLSGQGYYEQYF. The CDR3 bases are TGTGCCAGCAGTTTAAGTGGACAGGGTTACTACGAGCAGTACTTC.

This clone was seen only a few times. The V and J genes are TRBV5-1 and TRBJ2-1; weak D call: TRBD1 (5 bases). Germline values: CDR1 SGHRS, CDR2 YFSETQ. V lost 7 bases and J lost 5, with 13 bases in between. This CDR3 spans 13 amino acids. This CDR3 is CASSTWGDNEQFF. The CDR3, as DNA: TGCGCCAGCTCCACCTGGGGCGACAATGAGCAGTTCTTC. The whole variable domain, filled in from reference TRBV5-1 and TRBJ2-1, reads KAGVTQTPRYLIKTRGQQVTLSCSPISGHRSVSWYQQTPGQGLQFLFEYFSETQRNKGNFPGRFSGRQFSNSRSEMNVSTLELGDSALYLCASSTWGDNEQFFGPGTRLTVL.

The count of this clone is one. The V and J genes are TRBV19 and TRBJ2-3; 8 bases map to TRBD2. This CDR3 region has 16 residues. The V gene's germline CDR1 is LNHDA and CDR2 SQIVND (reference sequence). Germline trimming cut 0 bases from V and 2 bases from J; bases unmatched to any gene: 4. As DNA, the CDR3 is TGTGCCAGTAGTATAGATACGGGGGGGTACACAGATACGCAGTATTTT. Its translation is CASSIDTGGYTDTQYF.

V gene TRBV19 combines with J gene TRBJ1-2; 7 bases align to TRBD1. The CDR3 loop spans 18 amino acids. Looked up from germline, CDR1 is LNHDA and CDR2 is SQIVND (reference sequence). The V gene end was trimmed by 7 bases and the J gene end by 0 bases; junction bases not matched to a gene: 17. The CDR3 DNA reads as TGTGCCAGTACCTTGAGCACAGGGGCCGTCTCGTCTAACTATGGCTACACCTTC. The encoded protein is CASTLSTGAVSSNYGYTF.

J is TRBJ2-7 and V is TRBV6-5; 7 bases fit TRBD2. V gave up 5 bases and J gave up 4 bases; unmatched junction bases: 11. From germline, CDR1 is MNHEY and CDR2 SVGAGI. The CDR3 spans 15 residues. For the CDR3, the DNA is TGTGCCAGCAGTGCTAGTTGGGGGGGAAGGTACGAGCAGTACTTC. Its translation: CASSASWGGRYEQYF.